This T cell receptor (beta chain) was documented in a study of T cells after posttransplantation cyclophosphamide. General study findings and limits: Donor CD8+ memory clones often dominated recipient blood repertoires at later times. TRB clonality was highly associated with recipient CMV seropositivity and reactivation.

V was clipped by 2 bases and J by 2 bases, with 6 bases between them. The CDR3 is 14 amino acids. The germline V gene has CDR1 MNHEY and CDR2 SMNVEV (reference sequence). TCRdb keeps only in-frame clones here, not all; method: immunoSEQ multiplex PCR. Seen here are tens of thousands of clones, just over 90% observed once, and the top ten hold approximately 2.7%. Points on this clone: What it recognizes is unknown.

Sequenced sample: PBMCs. The source of this sequence is a young woman in good health and a related stem cell transplant donor. V and J are TRBV27 and TRBJ2-2; D is ambiguous. The CDR3 is CASSLTGNTGELFF. The CDR3 DNA follows: TGTGCCAGCAGTTTAACGGGTAACACCGGGGAGCTGTTTTTT.